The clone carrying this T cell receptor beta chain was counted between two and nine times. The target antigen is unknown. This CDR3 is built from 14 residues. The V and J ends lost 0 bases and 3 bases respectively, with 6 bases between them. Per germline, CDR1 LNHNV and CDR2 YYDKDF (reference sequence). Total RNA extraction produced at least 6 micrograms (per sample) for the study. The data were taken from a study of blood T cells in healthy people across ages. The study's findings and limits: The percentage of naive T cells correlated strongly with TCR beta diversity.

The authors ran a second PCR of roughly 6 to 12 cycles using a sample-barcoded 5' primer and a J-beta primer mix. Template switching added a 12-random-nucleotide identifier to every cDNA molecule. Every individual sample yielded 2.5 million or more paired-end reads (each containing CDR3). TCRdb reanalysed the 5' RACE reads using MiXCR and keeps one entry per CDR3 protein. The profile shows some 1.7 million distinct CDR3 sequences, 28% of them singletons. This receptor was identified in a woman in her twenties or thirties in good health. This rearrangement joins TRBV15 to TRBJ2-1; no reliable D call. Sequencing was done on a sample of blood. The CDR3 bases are TGTGCCACCAGCAGAGATGGAGACTACAATGAGCAGTTCTTC. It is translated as CATSRDGDYNEQFF.